A selection of T cell receptor beta chains follows, all from one sample in a study of human T cells and chemical hapten exposure. TCRdb recomputed calls from the RACE reads with MiXCR, one row per CDR3 protein. The sample has some 250,000 distinct CDR3 sequences; 7.5% to 9% are singletons. The sample here was whole blood, taken in connection with sensitization to the hapten diphenylcyclopropenone (DPC). These receptors were collected from a man between 18 and 35 years old with alopecia areata. Some clones in this sample may be carry-over from other donors' samples. CDR3s include the opening cysteine and the closing phenylalanine or tryptophan. A D gene is named only where the DNA matches it firmly. Clone size is not always given. Where it is, it says once, few, many or a class for expanded clones.

j_gene	d_gene	abundance	len	v_gene	CDR3nt	CDR3aa
TRBJ2-5	NA	few	13	TRBV6-2/TRBV6-3	TGTGCCAGCAGTTACACGTACCAAGAGACCCAGTACTTC	CASSYTYQETQYF
TRBJ2-3	NA	many	15	TRBV12-3/TRBV12-4	TGTGCCAGCAGTTTAGGGCGGGGGCGTAGAGATACGCAGTATTTT	CASSLGRGRRDTQYF
TRBJ2-6	NA	few	16	TRBV6-1	TGTGCCAGCAGTGGAGGGTCGAACTCTGGGGCCAACGTCCTGACTTTC	CASSGGSNSGANVLTF
TRBJ2-2	TRBD1	NA	16	TRBV12-3/TRBV12-4	TGTGCCAGCAGTTCAACGTGGACAGGGAACACCGGGGAGCTGTTTTTT	CASSSTWTGNTGELFF
TRBJ2-5	TRBD1	NA	16	TRBV28	TGTGCCAGCAGTTTAGGAGGGGCAGGGGGCGAGGAGACCCAGTACTTC	CASSLGGAGGEETQYF
TRBJ1-1	NA	few	14	TRBV20-1	TGCAGTGCTAGGTTGGGGAGAGGAAACACTGAAGCTTTCTTT	CSARLGRGNTEAFF
TRBJ1-1	NA	few	14	TRBV14	TGTGCCAGCAGGCGCGCAGGGTCACGAACTGAAGCTTTCTTT	CASRRAGSRTEAFF
TRBJ2-5	TRBD2	NA	13	TRBV12-3/TRBV12-4	TGTGCCAGCAGCCCGGGACTAAAAGAGACCCAGTACTTC	CASSPGLKETQYF
TRBJ2-3	TRBD1	NA	15	TRBV6-4	TGTGCCAGCAGTGATCAAGGGGGCAGCACAGATACGCAGTATTTT	CASSDQGGSTDTQYF
TRBJ1-6	NA	many	15	TRBV7-9	TGTGCCAGCAGCTTTCAGGGAGGAATTAATTCACCCCTCCACTTT	CASSFQGGINSPLHF
TRBJ2-7	NA	few	14	TRBV4-1	TGCGCCAGCAGCCAAGTTCCGGGACCCTACGAGCAGTACTTC	CASSQVPGPYEQYF
TRBJ1-5	NA	many	15	TRBV29-1	TGCAGCGTTGGGTATGACTCCTATAGCAATCAGCCCCAGCATTTT	CSVGYDSYSNQPQHF
TRBJ2-3	TRBD1	NA	15	TRBV6-5	TGTGCCAGCAGTAGGACAGGGCAAAATACAGATACGCAGTATTTT	CASSRTGQNTDTQYF
TRBJ1-2	NA	many	15	TRBV4-3	TGCGCCAGCAGCCAAGATCTGGGGCGGAACTATGGCTACACCTTC	CASSQDLGRNYGYTF
TRBJ2-5	NA	many	13	TRBV7-9	TGTGCCAGCAGCTTCCCGATCCAAGAGACCCAGTACTTC	CASSFPIQETQYF
TRBJ2-7	TRBD2	many	14	TRBV27	TGTGCCAGCAGCCTTAGCGGGGCCCCCTACGAGCAGTACTTC	CASSLSGAPYEQYF
TRBJ1-2	TRBD1	few	16	TRBV7-9	TGTGCCAGCAGTCAAACTCGGGACAGGGGAGTTTATGGCTACACCTTC	CASSQTRDRGVYGYTF
TRBJ2-1	NA	many	13	TRBV7-2	TGTGCCAGCAGCTTCGGGCATTTCAATGAGCAGTTCTTC	CASSFGHFNEQFF
TRBJ1-1	NA	few	11	TRBV27	TGTGCGTCATCGGGATTCACTGAAGCTTTCTTT	CASSGFTEAFF
TRBJ2-3	NA	NA	14	TRBV6-1	TGTGCCAGCAGTGAAGTGGGTTTCACAGATACGCAGTATTTT	CASSEVGFTDTQYF
TRBJ1-2	NA	NA	13	TRBV4-1	TGCGCCAGCAGGGGCCCAGAGCGCTATGGCTACACCTTC	CASRGPERYGYTF
TRBJ1-1	TRBD1	few	15	TRBV7-9	TGTGCCAGCAGCTTAGTGGGAGGGGGCTGGACTGAAGCTTTCTTT	CASSLVGGGWTEAFF
TRBJ2-1	NA	NA	13	TRBV4-3	TGCGCCAGCAGCCAAGATCACGGGGCTGAGCAGTTCTTC	CASSQDHGAEQFF
TRBJ1-1	TRBD1	NA	14	TRBV20-1	TGCAGTGCTAGACCGACCCAACAGGGGACTGAAGCTTTCTTT	CSARPTQQGTEAFF
TRBJ2-1	TRBD2	many	16	TRBV12-3/TRBV12-4	TGTGCCAGCAGTTCGGCCCTAGCGGGGGGTAACAATGAGCAGTTCTTC	CASSSALAGGNNEQFF
TRBJ2-2	NA	NA	17	TRBV9	TGTGCCAGCAGCGTAGCCGACAGAGGAAAGTCCACCGGGGAGCTGTTTTTT	CASSVADRGKSTGELFF